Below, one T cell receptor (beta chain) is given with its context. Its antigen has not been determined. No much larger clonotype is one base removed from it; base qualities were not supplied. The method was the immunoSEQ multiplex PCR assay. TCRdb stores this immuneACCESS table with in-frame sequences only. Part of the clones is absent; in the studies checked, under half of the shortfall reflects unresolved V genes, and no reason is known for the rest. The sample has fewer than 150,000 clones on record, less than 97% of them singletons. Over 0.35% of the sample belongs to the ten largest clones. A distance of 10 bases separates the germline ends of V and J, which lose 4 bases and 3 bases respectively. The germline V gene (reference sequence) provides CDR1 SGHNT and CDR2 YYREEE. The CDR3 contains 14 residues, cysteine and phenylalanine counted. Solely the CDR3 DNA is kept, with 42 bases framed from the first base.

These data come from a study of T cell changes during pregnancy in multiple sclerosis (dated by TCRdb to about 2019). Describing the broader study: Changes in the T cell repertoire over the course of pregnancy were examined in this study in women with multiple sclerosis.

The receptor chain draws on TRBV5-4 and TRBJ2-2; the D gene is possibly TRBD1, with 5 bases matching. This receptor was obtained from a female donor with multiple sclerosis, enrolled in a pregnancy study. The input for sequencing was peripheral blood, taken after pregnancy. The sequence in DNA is TGTGCCAGCAGCAAGACAGTTTACACCGGGGAGCTGTTTTTT. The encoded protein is CASSKTVYTGELFF.